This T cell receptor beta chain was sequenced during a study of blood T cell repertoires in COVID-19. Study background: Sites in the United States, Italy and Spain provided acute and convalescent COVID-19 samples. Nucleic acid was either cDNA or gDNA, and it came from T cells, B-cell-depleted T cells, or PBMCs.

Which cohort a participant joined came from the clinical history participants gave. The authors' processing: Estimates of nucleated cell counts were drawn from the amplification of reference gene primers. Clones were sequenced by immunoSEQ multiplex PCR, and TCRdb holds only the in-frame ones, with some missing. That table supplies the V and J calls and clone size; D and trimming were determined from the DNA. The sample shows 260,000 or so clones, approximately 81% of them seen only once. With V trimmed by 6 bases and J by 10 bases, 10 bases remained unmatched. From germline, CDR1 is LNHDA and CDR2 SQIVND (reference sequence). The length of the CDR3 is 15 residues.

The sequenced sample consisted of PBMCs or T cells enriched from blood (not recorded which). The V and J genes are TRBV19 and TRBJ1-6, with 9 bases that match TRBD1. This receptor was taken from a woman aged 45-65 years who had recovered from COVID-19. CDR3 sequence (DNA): TGTGCCAGTAGCCCTACCGGGACAGGGACCTCACCCCTCCACTTT. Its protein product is CASSPTGTGTSPLHF.